This is a list of T cell receptor beta chains from one sample in a study of T cells in Graves' hyperthyroidism and ophthalmopathy. From the multiplex PCR reads, TCRdb called clonotypes with MiXCR, one entry per CDR3 protein. The top ten hold 3% to 4.5% of the sample, which has some 350,000 distinct CDR3 sequences, about 19% seen once. Sequenced: blood. These receptors came from a woman under 30 with Graves' hyperthyroidism. Both conserved end residues are part of each CDR3. A D gene is named only where the DNA matches it firmly. Clone size is not always given. Where it is, it says once, few, many or a class for expanded clones.

V gene	clone size	D gene	J gene	CDR3 DNA	CDR3 protein
TRBV2	many	-	TRBJ2-7	TGTGCCAGCAGTGATGTGGGGGGTTCCTTCTACGAGCAGTACTTC	CASSDVGGSFYEQYF
TRBV28	many	TRBD2	TRBJ2-5	TGTGCCAGTTCCGAGGTCCTAGCGGGGATAGGGGAGACCCAGTACTTC	CASSEVLAGIGETQYF
TRBV12-3/TRBV12-4	many	TRBD2	TRBJ2-2	TGTGCCAGCATCTTGGAGCTAGCGGGGGGGCCGACCACCGGGGAGCTGTTTTTT	CASILELAGGPTTGELFF
TRBV19	many	-	TRBJ1-2	TGTGCCAGTAGTATAGGGTTTGACGGCTACACCTTC	CASSIGFDGYTF
TRBV28	few	-	TRBJ2-5	TGTGCCAGCAGACCCCCATTCCAAGAGACCCAGTACTTC	CASRPPFQETQYF
TRBV6-1	many	-	TRBJ1-5	TGTGCCAGCAGTGGGGGGATAGAGACCCAGCATTTT	CASSGGIETQHF
TRBV6-5	many	-	TRBJ2-5	TGTGCCAGCAGCAGGGGTGTCGGAGAGACCCAGTACTTC	CASSRGVGETQYF
TRBV2	many	TRBD2	TRBJ2-7	TGTGCCAGCAGTGAGAAAGGACTAGCGAGGCACTACTACGAGCAGTACTTC	CASSEKGLARHYYEQYF
TRBV6-5	many	-	TRBJ2-2	TGTGCCAGCACCGATCTCGGGGAGCTGTTTTTT	CASTDLGELFF
TRBV6-1	many	-	TRBJ1-1	TGTGCCAGCAGTGATGTCCAGGGTTCTGAAGCTTTCTTT	CASSDVQGSEAFF
TRBV30	many	-	TRBJ1-3	TGTGCCTGGAGTGTAGGCCGCTCTGGAAACACCATATATTTT	CAWSVGRSGNTIYF
TRBV7-2	once	-	TRBJ2-5	TGTGCCAGCAGCTTATTTTCGGGATTACAAGAGACCCAGTACTTC	CASSLFSGLQETQYF
TRBV4-2	few	-	TRBJ1-3	TGTGCCAGCAGCCAAGATCAGGCGGGTTCTGGAAACACCATATATTTT	CASSQDQAGSGNTIYF
TRBV10-2	many	TRBD2	TRBJ2-2	TGCGCCAGCAGGGGGACTAGCGGGGGGAACACCGGGGAGCTGTTTTTT	CASRGTSGGNTGELFF
TRBV5-1	few	TRBD1	TRBJ2-2	TGCGCCAGCAGCTTGTGGACAGGGGACACCGGGGAGCTGTTTTTT	CASSLWTGDTGELFF
TRBV11-2	many	-	TRBJ2-4	TGTGCCAGCAGCTTTAGCAAAAACATTCAGTACTTC	CASSFSKNIQYF
TRBV24-1	many	TRBD1	TRBJ1-2	TGTGCCACCAGTGATGCTGGGACAGTGAATGGCTACACCTTC	CATSDAGTVNGYTF
TRBV6-1	many	-	TRBJ2-6	TGTGCCAGCAGAAGGGCAGGGTTAGGCTCTGGGGCCAACGTCCTGACTTTC	CASRRAGLGSGANVLTF
TRBV4-1	many	-	TRBJ1-1	TGCGCCAGCAGCCCCTCGGCGGGGGCCGCCACTGAAGCTTTCTTT	CASSPSAGAATEAFF
TRBV20-1	many	TRBD1	TRBJ1-2	TGCAGTGCTAGAGCCTGGACAGGGAGGTTCGATGGCTACACCTTC	CSARAWTGRFDGYTF
TRBV7-9	-	-	TRBJ1-1	TGTGCCAGCAGCAATCAGAGTAACACTGAAGCTTTCTTT	CASSNQSNTEAFF
TRBV19	-	TRBD1	TRBJ1-5	TGTGCCAGTAGTGACAGGGCCGCAGGTGAGCCCCAGCATTTT	CASSDRAAGEPQHF
TRBV11-2	many	-	TRBJ1-1	TGTGCCAGCAGCCTTGAAGGGCTCCTTAACACTGAAGCTTTCTTT	CASSLEGLLNTEAFF
TRBV19	once	TRBD1	TRBJ1-5	TGTGCCAGTAGTGATTTGACAGGGCGCAATCAGCCCCAGCATTTT	CASSDLTGRNQPQHF
TRBV15	many	-	TRBJ2-7	TGTGCCACCAGCAGAGTTGAATACAGGGCCCAAGGCTACGAGCAGTACTTC	CATSRVEYRAQGYEQYF
TRBV7-8	-	-	TRBJ1-2	TGTGCCAGCAGCTTAGCAGGGACTAACTATGGCTACACCTTC	CASSLAGTNYGYTF
TRBV6-5	many	TRBD1	TRBJ2-7	TGTGCCAGCAGTTACTCCGGACAGGGTAAAACGTACGAGCAGTACTTC	CASSYSGQGKTYEQYF
TRBV6-1	-	TRBD1	TRBJ2-2	TGTGCCAGCGACCGGGACAGGGTTTACGGGGAGCTGTTTTTT	CASDRDRVYGELFF
TRBV5-1	many	-	TRBJ1-2	TGCGCCAGCAGCTTGGGAGAGTATGGCTACACCTTC	CASSLGEYGYTF
TRBV5-4	many	TRBD1	TRBJ2-2	TGTGCCAGCAGCTGGGACAGGGGTGGCACCGGGGAGCTGTTTTTT	CASSWDRGGTGELFF
TRBV29-1	-	TRBD1	TRBJ2-7	TGCAGCGCCCGACAGGGGAATAACGCCTACGAGCAGTACTTC	CSARQGNNAYEQYF
TRBV20-1	many	-	TRBJ1-3	TGCAGTGCAACAGATTTCTCTGGAAACACCATATATTTT	CSATDFSGNTIYF
TRBV15	many	-	TRBJ2-2	TGTGCCACCAGCATGACGGAAACCGGGGAGCTGTTTTTT	CATSMTETGELFF
TRBV27	-	-	TRBJ2-2	TGTACCAGCAGTCTCGGTGTTACCACCGGGGAGCTGTTTTTT	CTSSLGVTTGELFF
TRBV6-5	-	TRBD1	TRBJ1-2	TGTGCCAGCAGTTACGTGGGGCAGGGGGCGAACTATGGCTACACCTTC	CASSYVGQGANYGYTF
TRBV6-5	many	TRBD1	TRBJ2-7	TGTGCCAGCAGTCTACCGACAGGGCCATCCTACGAGCAGTACTTC	CASSLPTGPSYEQYF
TRBV6-1	many	-	TRBJ1-5	TGTGCCAGCAGGGCAACCACTGGCAATCAGCCCCAGCATTTT	CASRATTGNQPQHF
TRBV20-1	many	TRBD1	TRBJ1-2	TGCAGTGTGTATCGGGACAGTGGGAACTATGGCTACACCTTC	CSVYRDSGNYGYTF
TRBV28	-	-	TRBJ1-1	TGTGCCAGCATGGTTGGGGGTCTTAACACTGAAGCTTTCTTT	CASMVGGLNTEAFF
TRBV7-9	many	-	TRBJ2-5	TGTGCCAGCAGCTTAGCCGGGAGTGCGGAGACCCAGTACTTC	CASSLAGSAETQYF
TRBV18	once	-	TRBJ1-4	TGTGCCAGCTCACCGACCACAGCAACTAATGAAAAACTGTTTTTT	CASSPTTATNEKLFF
TRBV6-1	many	-	TRBJ2-5	TGTGCCAGCAGGGGCTTAGGGACGGAACCTATGGCCCAGTACTTC	CASRGLGTEPMAQYF
TRBV20-1	-	-	TRBJ1-5	TGCAGTGCTGGAGGGAGCAGAAATCAGCCCCAGCATTTT	CSAGGSRNQPQHF
TRBV20-1	many	TRBD2	TRBJ2-5	TGCAGTGCGGCTCGGGGGGGCGAGGAGACCCAGTACTTC	CSAARGGEETQYF
TRBV4-1	few	-	TRBJ2-7	TGCGCCAGCAGGCCAAATTTCGGGTCCTACGAGCAGTACTTC	CASRPNFGSYEQYF
TRBV5-6	many	TRBD1	TRBJ2-7	TGTGCCAGCAGCTTCCGGGACAGGCTCGAGCAGTACTTC	CASSFRDRLEQYF
TRBV7-8	many	TRBD2	TRBJ2-5	TGTGCCAGCAGGGGACTAGCGGGGGGTGTAGAGACCCAGTACTTC	CASRGLAGGVETQYF
TRBV5-1	many	-	TRBJ2-7	TGCGCCAGCAGCTTGGAGCTCGTCAGCGTCGAGCAGTACTTC	CASSLELVSVEQYF
TRBV20-1	many	-	TRBJ1-2	TGCAGTGCTATCTCTCGCTCTGGGACAATGGACGGCTACACCTTC	CSAISRSGTMDGYTF
TRBV20-1	-	TRBD1	TRBJ1-1	TGCAGTGCTGCCCGGACAGGGGGAACTGAAGCTTTCTTT	CSAARTGGTEAFF
TRBV20-1	many	-	TRBJ2-7	TGCAGTGCTAGAGTGAGGGCAGTGTACGAGCAGTACTTC	CSARVRAVYEQYF
TRBV5-1	many	-	TRBJ1-2	TGCGCCAGCAGCTTGGAGTGGGAGGGGTTGGCCTATGGCTACACCTTC	CASSLEWEGLAYGYTF
TRBV20-1	many	-	TRBJ2-2	TGCAGTGCTAGAGTTTATGGTGGCCCGACGAACACCGGGGAGCTGTTTTTT	CSARVYGGPTNTGELFF
TRBV6-1	-	-	TRBJ2-2	TGTGCCAGCAGTGGCGGGACAGAGAACACCGGGGAGCTGTTTTTT	CASSGGTENTGELFF
TRBV10-3	many	-	TRBJ1-5	TGTGCCGTTGGGGAGAGGACAGTTGGGGATCAGCCCCAGCATTTT	CAVGERTVGDQPQHF
TRBV6-1	-	-	TRBJ2-5	TGTGCCAGCAGTGTTAGGCTACAAGAGACCCAGTACTTC	CASSVRLQETQYF
TRBV10-3	many	TRBD1	TRBJ1-1	TGTGCCATCAGTGAGGTCTCAGGGGGCAGGACTGAAGCTTTCTTT	CAISEVSGGRTEAFF
TRBV2	few	TRBD1	TRBJ1-2	TGTGCCAGCCCCCAGACAGGGGGTCCAGCTAACTATGGCTACACCTTC	CASPQTGGPANYGYTF
TRBV12-3/TRBV12-4	many	-	TRBJ1-1	TGTGCCAGCAGTTATGGCGGCCGGGGCCACACTGAAGCTTTCTTT	CASSYGGRGHTEAFF
TRBV10-2	many	-	TRBJ2-7	TGCGCCAGCATGGGGGACGTAGACATCGAGCAGTACTTC	CASMGDVDIEQYF